This T cell receptor (beta chain) was sequenced during a study of cytomegalovirus exposure and HLA in healthy donors (dated by TCRdb to 2017 to 2019). Describing the broader study: An earlier analysis of some 600 of the donors reported about 260 Gb of sequence data and 95 million to 120 million unique TCR beta sequences obtained from about 179 million T cells. An early release that covered roughly 600 HLA-typed donors contained 300 to 350 gigabases of sequencing data and about 84 million unique TCR sequences. The genetic ancestry cluster associated with self-reported Caucasian donors included around four fifths of the roughly 410 genotyped donors. The study aimed to test whether signatures of past pathogen exposure could be identified by cataloging public T cell receptors. The study used immunosequencing to profile the T cell repertoires of hundreds of subjects and linked those repertoires to cytomegalovirus serostatus. A separate validation cohort of 100 to 150 different subjects was used in addition to the 666-subject first cohort. To predict cytomegalovirus infection status, the study brought together high-throughput TCR immunosequencing, statistical association of individual TCRs with disease status, and machine learning. A later analysis re-examined previously published TCR beta repertoires from several hundred donors and added high-resolution HLA genotyping to investigate patterns of TCR occurrence. In the later analysis, no new phenotypic data were used to find candidate immune exposures; instead, reliance was placed on TCR beta sequences and their occurrence across donors. An earlier analysis of approximately 580 of the donors used high-throughput TCR beta sequencing to judge whether each TCR beta V gene segment behaved as functional or pseudogenic. Donor age, sex, ethnicity and CMV serostatus were compiled alongside the repertoire data. A later genetic analysis took genome-wide SNP genotypes for about three fifths of the 666 donors and used that subset as a discovery cohort. Every discovery cohort repertoire had been produced on one sequencing platform. HLA typing included class I and class II loci at four-digit resolution. The number of donors typed differed by locus, with roughly 620-630 for A, B, C, DRB1 and DQB1, more than 500 for DQA1, 600 to 610 for DPA1, and approximately 470 for DPB1. Four to six DR-DQ haplotypes were handled as single units for association and clustering because linkage in the cohort was strong. On average, around 240,000 unique TCR beta nucleotide sequences were sequenced per donor among 398 genotyped donors of the cohort, with about 19% of those sequences being non-productive.

The paper's findings and limits, for the study overall: The authors suggested that the approach could potentially be generalized to other disease states and immunological phenotypes. The study listed around 160 TCR beta chains as associated with cytomegalovirus. The presence/absence analyses assumed that sequencing depth was roughly uniform across donors, and that assumption may not be true. A further reported finding was that TCR beta sequences accurately predicted the HLA-A and HLA-B alleles for most subjects in the first cohort. Linkage disequilibrium might explain the correlated functional status among segregating V segments, but an unknown experimental factor could not be ruled out. CMV serostatus was the only immune exposure information available for the cohort. In a later analysis, the rate of TCR association differed among HLA loci, with DRB1 alleles having the most associated TCRs and HLA-C alleles having the fewest. An association between a missense DCLRE1C variant and V-gene and J-gene trimming of TCR beta chains was found in a later genetic analysis and replicated in an independent cohort. According to a later analysis, most CMV-associated TCR beta chains appeared to be HLA-restricted, and the HLA associations seemed to be driven largely by CMV exposure. Most TCR sequences were observed very rarely across donors, whereas some public TCRs were present in many individuals. In both the original and validation cohorts, the classifier was reported to diagnose cytomegalovirus status with high specificity and sensitivity. A later analysis found that HLA-associated TCR beta chains were more clonally expanded and had lower generation probabilities than equally common non-associated chains. Only TCR beta chains were sequenced in this cohort, and the absence of alpha or paired-chain data limited detectable features. Because counts were too low, more than 15 rarely observed V segments, including chromosome 9 orphons, were left out of the earlier analysis of about 500 of the donors. When HLA alleles, especially DR and DQ, strongly co-occurred, attributing TCR associations to individual alleles was difficult. According to a later genetic analysis, donors in an Asian-associated ancestry cluster had fewer N-insertions in productive TCRs than the roughly 670-donor mean. Because HLA typing was unavailable for some donors at each locus, only the typed subset was used in association tests. Specific HLA alleles were associated with over 15,000 TCR beta sequences at a false discovery rate of 0.05 in a later analysis. In vitro tests confirmed that a few of the cytomegalovirus-associated TCR beta chains recognize cytomegalovirus antigens. A cluster of highly shared sequence variants was judged likely to be a technical artifact of the sequencing pipeline. An earlier analysis of approximately 590 of the donors showed that most TCR beta V segments appeared in productive rearrangements either about 87% or about 30% of the time, which broadly matched IMGT annotations. According to a later analysis, parvovirus B19, influenza, CMV and Epstein-Barr virus appeared linked to several top co-occurrence clusters.

Preparation of the library involved the immunoSEQ multiplex PCR assay. A mixture of 60 forward primers for TCR Vbeta segments and 13 reverse primers for TCR Jbeta segments was used in the multiplex PCR. Amplification of the CDR3 region of rearranged TCR beta genes was performed with a multiplex PCR assay on genomic DNA. On the Illumina HiSeq System, the amplified TCR beta libraries were sequenced as 87-base-pair reads. As for how the authors treated the data: Across the 700 or so repertoires, a later analysis counted some 81 million unique TCR beta chains, roughly 11 million of which were shared by at least two donors. Raw reads were error-corrected and collapsed into unique sequences with a nearest-neighbor algorithm that merged closely related sequences to remove PCR and sequencing errors. To assign V, D and J gene segments, CDR3 sequences were aligned to IMGT reference sequences. Each retained sequence needed at least a six-nucleotide match to both a V gene segment and a J gene segment. A rearrangement counted as productive if the CDR3 had no stop codons and remained in frame with V and J, and every other rearrangement counted as non-productive. Following IMGT convention, CDR3 was defined as the stretch from the second conserved V-encoded cysteine to the conserved J-encoded phenylalanine. Sequences without an unambiguous match to a single V gene segment were excluded from the earlier analysis of a few hundred of the donors. In an earlier analysis of 587 of the donors, V segments were called functional above 56.7% productive rearrangements and were called segregating when the between-donor standard deviation exceeded 5%. A statistical classification framework was developed to diagnose cytomegalovirus status using the catalog of TCR beta chain sequences. A later analysis assigned V and J genes by comparing TCR nucleotide sequences with IMGT/GENE-DB human TR gene sequences. The TCRdist pipeline was used in a later analysis to assign CDR3 sequences and most-parsimonious VDJ recombination scenarios. A later analysis defined each TCR beta chain by its CDR3 amino acid sequence plus V-gene family, and excluded reads lacking a unique V-gene family. To address suspected cross-contamination and a sequencing artifact, a later analysis removed roughly 580 highly shared, low-generation-probability nucleotide sequences. For each public chain, a later analysis derived a clonal expansion index from normalized ranks of inferred template counts within each repertoire. In a later analysis, generation probabilities were computed with a VDJ recombination model fitted to out-of-frame rearrangements, and the resulting probabilities were checked against IGoR. In a later analysis, TCR-TCR, TCR-HLA and TCR-CMV co-occurrence was scored with hypergeometric tests, and a repertoire-size bias correction was applied to TCR pairs. In a later analysis, false discovery rates were estimated by permuting HLA or CMV assignments 20 times. In a later analysis, co-occurring TCRs were grouped using DBSCAN, and TCRdist sequence similarity was added for clustering within HLA-allele-positive subsets. Repertoires with fewer than 30,000 or more than 120,000 public chains were left out of co-occurrence clustering, as were several repertoires with anomalous nucleotide sharing. TCRdb re-hosts the immuneACCESS table, in-frame sequences only. Its copies lack some clones; in the studies checked, an unresolved V gene accounts for under half of them, and the cause for the rest is not known. V and J calls and clone size are copied from that table; D and trimming were computed from the DNA. For this sample the table gives under 200,000 clones, of which around 77% were detected only once. The ten largest clones represent roughly 2.1% of the sample.

In total, 666 healthy bone marrow donors made up the cohort. Cohort members were all nominally healthy when sampled, although unrecorded immune exposures were likely present. The donor tested CMV seropositive and was one of the 289 seropositive cohort members. A peripheral blood sample was provided by each donor, and peripheral blood mononuclear cells were used for TCR beta sequencing. The Qiagen DNeasy Blood Extraction Kit was used to extract genomic DNA from the blood cell samples. About this clone: Its antigen has not been determined. Base qualities are not provided; no much larger clone lies one nucleotide away.

This sequence originates from a man aged 50 or older in good health and CMV-seropositive. Sequenced: PBMCs.

The base sequence is TGTGCCTGGAGGGAGGACAGTGGCAATTCACCCCTCCACTTT. This yields the protein CAWREDSGNSPLHF. The V and J segments used are TRBV30 and TRBJ1-6, with a tentative D gene TRBD1 over 6 matching bases. V sheds 3 bases and J sheds 7 bases, leaving 13 bases between their ends. Its CDR3 holds 14 amino acids, cysteine through phenylalanine. Of all the DNA, just the CDR3 is kept, 42 bases in frame from base 1. CDR1 and CDR2 are read off the germline V gene (reference sequence) as GTSNPN and SVGIG.